The 3 T cell receptor beta chains below come from one sample, sequenced in a study of T cell changes during pregnancy in multiple sclerosis. The assay was immunoSEQ multiplex PCR, and TCRdb's table has in-frame clones only and misses some. The sample gives about 33,000 clones, about 90% of which show up once; around 2.7% is in the top ten. Sequenced material: CD4+ T cells from peripheral blood mononuclear cells, taken in the third trimester of pregnancy. The origin of the receptors is a female donor in good health, enrolled as a control in a pregnancy study.

This clone was recorded only once. This chain connects TRBV7-9 to TRBJ1-2; 10 nucleotides match TRBD1. This CDR3 contains 15 residues. In germline, CDR1 is SEHNR, CDR2 FQNEAQ (reference sequence). V was pared by 4 bases and J by 4 bases, with 6 bases of the junction left unmatched. Here the CDR3 DNA reads TGTGCCAGCAGCTCCTTGGACAGGGGGATCTATGGCTACACCTTC. Translated: CASSSLDRGIYGYTF. Drawing the rest from reference TRBV7-9 and TRBJ1-2, the complete variable domain is DTGVSQNPRHKITKRGQNVTFRCDPISEHNRLYWYRQTLGQGPEFLTYFQNEAQLEKSRLLSDRFSAERPKGSFSTLEIQRTEQGDSAMYLCASSSLDRGIYGYTFGSGTRLTVV.

In its sample, this clone was seen a few times. The chain uses TRBV6-5 and TRBJ1-2; possibly TRBD1 for D (5 bases). CDR1 MNHEY and CDR2 SVGAGI come from the germline V gene. V lost 2 bases, J lost 6 bases, and 13 bases lay in between. The CDR3 length is 14 residues. The CDR3 nucleotides are TGTGCCAGCAGTTACGCACAGGCTGGGGATGGCTACACCTTC. Its protein product is CASSYAQAGDGYTF.

This rearrangement joins TRBV29-1 to TRBJ1-3; TRBD1 is a possible D gene (5 bases). CDR1 and CDR2 (germline): SQVTM, ANQGSEA. The CDR3 consists of 13 residues. CDR3 nucleotides: TGCGTAGGGTGGGGGGGCTCTGGAAACACCATATATTTT. Its protein product is CVGWGGSGNTIYF.